This T cell receptor beta chain emerged from a study of identical twins. From the 5' RACE reads, TCRdb called clonotypes with MiXCR, one entry per CDR3 protein. Among around 510,000 distinct CDR3 sequences listed, 13% to 15% were seen once. Trimming took 2 bases from V and 9 from J, leaving 28 bases between them. Looked up from germline, CDR1 is DFQATT and CDR2 is SNEGSKA (reference sequence). The CDR3 runs to 17 residues. The same sample was also used in a study of yellow fever vaccine responses in identical twins.

This rearrangement joins TRBV20-1 to TRBJ2-5; D assignment may be TRBD1 or TRBD2 (5 bases each). The source of this sequence is a woman under 30 in good health. What was sequenced was CD4+ T cells sorted from blood. The CDR3 bases are TGCAGTGCTAGATCTCCCCCGGGGCTGAATCAGGTTTGGGCCCAGTACTTC. Protein product: CSARSPPGLNQVWAQYF.